The 6 T cell receptor beta chains listed next were all sequenced from one sample in a study of long-term antiretroviral therapy in people with HIV (dated by TCRdb to between 2020 and 2023). Sequencing of the TRB variable region was done with the immunoSEQ hsTCRB v3.0 assay at survey level resolution. Drawn from immuneACCESS, this table holds only the in-frame rearrangements with V and J called that TCRdb kept. Clones are partly lost; checked studies trace under half to an unresolved V gene and leave the rest unexplained. For this sample there are 16,000 or so clones; over 75% appear just once. The ten largest clones capture 12% of the sample. This sample comprised unsorted PBMCs, obtained 0.7 years before starting antiretroviral therapy. The receptors originated from a man aged 50-59 years with HIV.

The chain recombines TRBV6-5 with TRBJ1-6, with D perhaps TRBD1 (5 bases). Germline assignment: CDR1 MNHEY and CDR2 SVGAGI. Trimming cost V 6 bases and J 2 bases, with 11 bases left between them. The CDR3 sequence is 15 residues long. The CDR3 bases are TGTGCCAGCAGCTCCGACAGTCCCTATAATTCACCCCTCCACTTT. Protein sequence: CASSSDSPYNSPLHF.

The V gene is TRBV27, the J gene TRBJ2-7; 7 bases agree with TRBD1. This CDR3 region has 14 residues. V was pared by 3 bases and J by 5 bases, with 7 bases of the junction left unmatched. Germline-derived CDR1 and CDR2 are MNHEY and SMNVEV (reference sequence). The CDR3 DNA follows: TGTGCCAGCAGTTTCACAGGGGTTCTAAACGAGCAGTACTTC. Its protein product is CASSFTGVLNEQYF.

In its sample, this clone was seen a few times. This chain joins TRBV7-9 and TRBJ2-3, with TRBD2 matching 7 bases. CDR1 and CDR2 (germline): SEHNR, FQNEAQ (reference sequence). The CDR3 loop spans 15 amino acids. Losses at the gene ends were 5 bases for V and 6 bases for J; bases not matched to a gene: 11. The CDR3 sequence: CASSPPAGSHDTQYF. The CDR3 nucleotides read TGTGCCAGCAGCCCCCCAGCGGGATCCCATGATACGCAGTATTTT.

The rearrangement joins TRBV29-1 to TRBJ2-5; tentative D call: TRBD1 (5 bases). Deletions cut 4 bases from V and 4 bases from J, with 13 bases between. In germline, CDR1 is SQVTM, CDR2 ANQGSEA. The CDR3 spans 13 residues. This CDR3 reads CSVVAGPRETQYF. CDR3 nucleotide sequence: TGCAGCGTTGTCGCAGGGCCGAGAGAGACCCAGTACTTC.

The chain couples TRBV2 to TRBJ2-1; D is ambiguous. The CDR3 totals 15 residues. Germline V lookup: CDR1 SNHLY, CDR2 FYNNEI. V was shortened by 2 bases and J by 2 bases, with 10 bases between the two germline ends. CDR3 residues: CASSEQASTYNEQFF. The CDR3 DNA reads as TGTGCCAGCAGTGAACAGGCCAGCACCTACAATGAGCAGTTCTTC.

The chain recombines TRBV18 with TRBJ2-2; D is ambiguous. V was pared by 4 bases and J by 5 bases, with 11 bases between. The CDR3 sequence is 14 residues long. Germline CDR1 reads KGHSH; CDR2 reads LQKENI. In nucleotides, the CDR3 is TGTGCCAGCTCACGTCGTGCGGAAACCGGGGAGCTGTTTTTT. This codes for CASSRRAETGELFF.